This entry concerns a single T cell receptor (beta chain). These data come from a study of blood T cell repertoires in COVID-19. Turning to the study itself: In each case, the material was cDNA or gDNA derived from T cells, B-cell-depleted T cells, or PBMCs.

CDR3 length equals 14 residues. V lost 2 bases to trimming and J lost 7 bases, with 11 bases between them. Germline V gene lookup returns CDR1 MDHEN and CDR2 SYDVKM. Sequenced by immunoSEQ multiplex PCR; TCRdb stores in-frame clones only, minus some. Among approximately 240,000 clones listed, about 80% were seen once. The V and J genes are TRBV28 and TRBJ2-2, with a weak D call TRBD1 (5 bases). Sequencing was carried out using PBMCs or T cells enriched from blood (not recorded which). The clonotype originates from a woman in her thirties or forties with acute COVID-19. CDR3 protein: CASSLPRTHGELFF. In DNA, the CDR3 is TGTGCCAGCAGTTTACCCCGGACACACGGGGAGCTGTTTTTT.